What follows describes a single T cell receptor (beta chain). Original methodology: Scientists estimated how many nucleated cells there were by amplifying reference gene primers. Assay: immunoSEQ multiplex PCR; the TCRdb copy retains only in-frame clones and omits some. V and J calls plus clone size are reproduced from that table; the DNA served to infer D and trimming. The data show around 130,000 clones, with more than 70% seen just once and 7.9% held by the top ten. This sample was included in a study of blood T cell repertoires in COVID-19. Looking at the study overall: Researchers got acute and convalescent COVID-19 samples from the United States, Italy and Spain. Sources were T cells, B-cell-depleted T cells, or PBMCs; the material itself was cDNA or gDNA.

This TCR was sampled from a human donor in a cohort sampled during active COVID-19. Sequenced input: peripheral blood.

CDR3 in amino acids: CASSSSRVGGYSYEQYF. As DNA, the CDR3 is TGTGCCAGCAGCTCCAGCCGGGTGGGGGGGTACTCCTACGAGCAGTACTTC. The chain couples TRBV3-1 (or the pseudogene TRBV3-2) to TRBJ2-7; TRBD2 agrees at 7 bases. Germline V gene lookup returns CDR1 LGHDT and CDR2 YNNKEL (reference sequence). With 5 bases clipped from V and 0 bases from J, the junction kept 13 bases outside the gene matches. The CDR3 is made up of 17 amino acids.